The subject of this entry is one TCR beta chain. Its specific antigen is unknown. No per-base quality is available; no much larger clone lies one base away. Taken with the paper, the label for time point translates to: blood 4 weeks post-SBRT, at nephrectomy. The sample's treatment or condition, from its label and the paper: 15 Gy SBRT to primary tumor, nephrectomy 4 weeks later. Samples came from a clinical trial, in which primary renal cell carcinomas received 15 Gy stereotactic body radiation therapy followed by nephrectomy 4 weeks later. Serial peripheral blood from radiation-treated patients was sampled at baseline, 2 weeks and 4 weeks after SBRT to track tumor-enriched clonotypes. Every patient's renal cell carcinoma showed clear cell pathology. The QIAamp DNA Blood Mini Kit (Qiagen) was used to prepare genomic DNA for TCR sequencing. Only samples passing all quality control checks were included in the analyses.

The immunoSEQ kit was used, according to the manufacturer's recommendations, to generate TCR beta libraries from genomic DNA. For library preparation, a first multiplex PCR was performed with proprietary primers, followed by a second PCR in which unique barcodes were added, and bead cleanups were performed after each round. A kit-provided positive control reaction and a negative control reaction were included in every sample batch. The final libraries were assessed on an Agilent 4200 TapeStation D1000 ScreenTape, pooled by volume, and quantified by qPCR. Sequencing was performed on an Illumina NextSeq500 using a MidOutput 150-cycle cartridge, with 156 Read1 cycles, 15 Index1 cycles, and the kit custom primers. The pooled library was loaded at 0.9 to 1 pM, with a 20% PhiX control spiked in. Under the source paper's analysis protocol: Vendor-processed data were analyzed in R, and a clonotype was defined as all T cells sharing the same CDR3 nucleotide sequence. In the clone abundance analyses, frequencies were normalized to the 10,000 most abundant clones in each sample. Public T cell clones, which averaged fewer than five per sample, were removed prior to analysis. Tumor-enriched and baseline blood-enriched clonotypes were defined by at least a 32-fold difference in abundance between compartments. A beta-binomial differential abundance model was used to identify clonotypes that expanded or contracted between blood time points. Tumor-blood repertoire similarity was measured with the Baroni-Urbani and Buser coefficient, and groups were compared using two-tailed Wilcoxon tests in R. TCRdb carries this immuneACCESS record with in-frame sequences only. Its versions omit some clonotypes, under half of them owing to an unresolved V gene in the studies checked, with the rest unexplained. V, J and clone size derive from that table, while D and trimming were established from the DNA sequence. This sample is represented by approximately 40,000 clones; roughly 80% of them were singletons. The ten largest clonotypes hold about 25% of the sample.

Trimming leaves V shorter by 5 bases and J shorter by 3 bases, with the junction holding 7 bases beyond the gene matches. The germline V gene (reference sequence) provides CDR1 SGHAT and CDR2 FQDESV. The CDR3 sequence holds 15 residues, the cysteine and phenylalanine included. CDR3 DNA only is kept here, 45 bases in frame from base 1. This sample is part of a study of radiation and T cells in renal cell carcinoma (dated by TCRdb to 2018 to 2020). At the level of the whole study: A total of under 60 samples underwent TCR beta sequencing, made up of roughly 26 tumors and approximately 27 peripheral blood samples. The final blood draw was performed at 4 weeks after radiation, at the same time as nephrectomy. Across all 50 or so samples, around 4,000,000 unique CDR3 nucleotide sequences encoding about 2.4 million unique CDR3 amino acid sequences were identified. General findings and caveats noted by the study authors: Because the trial had a single-armed design, the trial could not examine how radiation dose or scheduling affected the TCR repertoire. Tracking of blood repertoire dynamics stopped at approximately four weeks after treatment, with no follow-up past that point. Top tumor clonotypes rose in blood from baseline to 2 weeks post-radiation, then contracted by 4 weeks, suggesting transient expansion of tumor-resident clones. Because no pretreatment tumor biopsies were available, whether clonotypes were present in the tumor at baseline could not be determined.

This TCR derives from a woman in her 70s with renal cell carcinoma. The chain uses TRBV11-1 and TRBJ1-2, with 9 bases in between that match TRBD1. Sequenced material: blood, taken from a patient whose treatment included radiotherapy and nephrectomy. The nucleotide sequence reads TGTGCCAGCAGCCCAAATACAGGGGGCGACTATGGCTACACCTTC. This translates into CASSPNTGGDYGYTF.